The present entry profiles one TCR beta chain with its context. This entry is derived from a study of T cell changes during pregnancy in multiple sclerosis. Measured with immunoSEQ multiplex PCR; TCRdb has only the in-frame clones, and not every one. The sample lists about 77,000 clones; about 88% were seen once. The V gene's germline CDR1 is SQVTM and CDR2 ANQGSEA. This CDR3 region has 12 residues. Trimming cost V 7 bases and J 6 bases; bases outside gene matches: 5. The chain couples TRBV29-1 to TRBJ2-7; 11 nucleotides agree with TRBD1. Sample: peripheral blood, taken before pregnancy. The source of this sequence is a female donor with multiple sclerosis, enrolled in a pregnancy study. CDR3 loop: CSGGQGASEQYF. In nucleotides, the CDR3 is TGCAGCGGTGGACAGGGGGCTAGCGAGCAGTACTTC.